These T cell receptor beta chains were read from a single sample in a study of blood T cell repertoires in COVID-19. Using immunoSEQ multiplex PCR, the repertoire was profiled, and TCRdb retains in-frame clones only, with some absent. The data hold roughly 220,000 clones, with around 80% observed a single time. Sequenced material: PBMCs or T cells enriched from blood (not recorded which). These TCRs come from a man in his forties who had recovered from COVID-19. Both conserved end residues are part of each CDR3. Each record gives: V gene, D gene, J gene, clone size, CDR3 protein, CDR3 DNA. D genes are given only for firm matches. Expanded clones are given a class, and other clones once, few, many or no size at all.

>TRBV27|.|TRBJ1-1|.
CASSPMPGSPEAFF
TGTGCCAGCAGTCCGATGCCCGGGAGCCCTGAAGCTTTCTTT
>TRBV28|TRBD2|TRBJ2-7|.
CASSPTSGRIYEQYF
TGTGCCAGCAGTCCGACTAGCGGGAGAATATACGAGCAGTACTTC
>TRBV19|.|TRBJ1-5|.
CASSILGGQPQHF
TGTGCCAGTAGTATATTAGGAGGGCAGCCCCAGCATTTT
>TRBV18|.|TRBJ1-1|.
CASQGQGDTEAFF
TGTGCCTCCCAAGGTCAAGGGGACACTGAAGCTTTCTTT
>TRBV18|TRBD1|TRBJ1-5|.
CASSPRVKGQGARQPQHF
TGTGCCAGCTCACCACGCGTTAAGGGACAGGGGGCGCGCCAGCCCCAGCATTTT
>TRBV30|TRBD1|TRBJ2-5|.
CAWGLPTGGSETQYF
TGTGCCTGGGGGTTGCCGACAGGGGGATCCGAGACCCAGTACTTC
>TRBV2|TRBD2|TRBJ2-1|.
CASRDSREGMWDEQFF
TGTGCCAGCAGGGATAGCAGGGAGGGGATGTGGGATGAGCAGTTCTTC
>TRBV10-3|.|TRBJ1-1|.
CAISESIPAEAFF
TGTGCCATCAGTGAGTCGATCCCAGCTGAAGCTTTCTTT
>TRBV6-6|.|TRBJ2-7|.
CASSYSEGSAERQYF
TGTGCCAGCAGTTACTCGGAGGGGTCAGCGGAGCGGCAGTACTTC
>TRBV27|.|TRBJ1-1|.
CASSFNRAWTEAFF
TGTGCCAGCAGTTTTAACAGGGCTTGGACTGAAGCTTTCTTT
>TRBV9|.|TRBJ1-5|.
CASSVSGVGNQPQHF
TGTGCCAGCAGCGTCAGCGGGGTCGGCAATCAGCCCCAGCATTTT
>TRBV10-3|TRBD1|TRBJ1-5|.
CAISEERGQSNQPQHF
TGTGCCATCAGTGAGGAAAGGGGGCAGAGCAATCAGCCCCAGCATTTT
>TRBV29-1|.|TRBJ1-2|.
CSVAQGQNYGYTF
TGCAGCGTTGCTCAGGGACAAAACTATGGCTACACCTTC
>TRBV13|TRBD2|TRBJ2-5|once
CASSPVGGGIETQYF
TGTGCCAGCAGCCCCGTCGGGGGGGGGATAGAGACCCAGTACTTC
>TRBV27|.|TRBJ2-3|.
CATPKFRDIPTDTQYF
TGTGCCACCCCGAAATTCCGGGACATCCCCACAGATACGCAGTATTTT
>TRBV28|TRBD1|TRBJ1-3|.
CASSSTGRGNTIYF
TGTGCCAGCAGCTCGACAGGGCGGGGAAACACCATATATTTT
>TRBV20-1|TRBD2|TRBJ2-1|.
CSASLQGALLAGVNEQFF
TGCAGTGCTAGTTTGCAGGGGGCATTACTAGCGGGAGTGAATGAGCAGTTCTTC
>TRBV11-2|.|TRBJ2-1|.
CASSLALYNEQFF
TGTGCCAGCAGCTTAGCCCTTTACAATGAGCAGTTCTTC
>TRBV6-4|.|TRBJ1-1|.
CASPRGVVTEAFF
TGTGCCAGCCCTCGGGGGGTGGTCACTGAAGCTTTCTTT
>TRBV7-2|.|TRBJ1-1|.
CASSPRRAMNTEAFF
TGTGCCAGCAGCCCCCGGCGGGCCATGAACACTGAAGCTTTCTTT